Below, 15 T cell receptor beta chains from the same sample are listed, as sequenced in a study of OX40 agonist ivuxolimab in advanced cancers. Only in-frame clones appear in the TCRdb table, and some are missing; sequencing was by immunoSEQ multiplex PCR. The sample includes 65,000 to 100,000 clones, around 84% of them seen just once. Sequenced here: CD4+ or CD8+ T cells sorted from blood, sampled in a trial of the OX40 agonist ivuxolimab. All receptors come from an adult with an advanced solid tumor such as melanoma, head and neck, liver or kidney cancer.

The chain links TRBV19 to TRBJ1-5, with 9 nucleotides matching TRBD1. The germline V gene encodes CDR1 LNHDA and CDR2 SQIVND (reference sequence). The CDR3 is 15 amino acids. J lost 6 bases, V lost 3 bases, and 6 bases had no gene match. The CDR3 sequence: CASSMGQGAVQPQHF. Written as DNA, the CDR3 is TGTGCCAGTAGTATGGGACAGGGAGCGGTTCAGCCCCAGCATTTT.

This chain uses TRBV7-3 with TRBJ2-5; TRBD2 aligns across 10 bases. V gave up 5 bases and J gave up 4 bases; unmatched junction bases: 7. Germline V gene sequence: CDR1 SGHTA, CDR2 FQGTGA. This CDR3 has 15 residues. The CDR3 nucleotides read TGTGCCAGCAGCCCGCTAGCGGGAGATAGAGAGACCCAGTACTTC. It yields the protein CASSPLAGDRETQYF.

The chain links TRBV11-2 to TRBJ1-4; D is perhaps TRBD1 (5 bases). Trimming took 5 bases from V and 6 from J, leaving 19 bases between them. The CDR3 has 16 residues. The germline V gene has CDR1 SGHAT and CDR2 FQNNGV. The chain's CDR3 is CASSPRQFGRDEKLFF. CDR3 coding DNA: TGTGCCAGCAGCCCACGACAGTTCGGAAGAGATGAAAAACTGTTTTTT.

The gene calls are TRBV11-2 and TRBJ2-7; the D gene could be TRBD1 or TRBD2 (6 bases each). This CDR3 has 14 residues. The V end was cut by 3 bases, the J end by 4 bases, with 13 bases between. Germline V lookup: CDR1 SGHAT, CDR2 FQNNGV. DNA of the CDR3: TGTGCCAGCAGCTTGAGCCCGGGGGCGTACGAGCAGTACTTC. Protein sequence: CASSLSPGAYEQYF.

The count of this clone is one. The chain carries TRBV28 and TRBJ2-3; 7 bases are shared with TRBD1. The CDR3 loop spans 17 amino acids. The junction had 9 bases not matched to a gene; V was cut back by 3 bases and J by 0 bases. The V gene's germline CDR1 is MDHEN and CDR2 SYDVKM. The CDR3 loop reads CASSFFRTGDSTDTQYF. The CDR3 nucleotides are TGTGCCAGCAGTTTTTTTAGGACAGGAGATAGCACAGATACGCAGTATTTT.

The V call is TRBV19, the J call TRBJ2-2; D unclear. CDR3 length: 15 residues. Trimming took 5 bases from V and 4 from J, leaving 14 bases between them. Germline-derived CDR1 and CDR2 are LNHDA and SQIVND (reference sequence). The CDR3 loop is CASSLRTGGTGELFF. The CDR3 DNA reads as TGTGCCAGTAGTCTCCGGACGGGCGGCACCGGGGAGCTGTTTTTT. Combining the CDR3 with reference TRBV19 and TRBJ2-2 gives the whole variable domain DGGITQSPKYLFRKEGQNVTLSCEQNLNHDAMYWYRQDPGQGLRLIYYSQIVNDFQKGDIAEGYSVSREKKESFPLTVTSAQKNPTAFYLCASSLRTGGTGELFFGEGSRLTVL.

This clone was found once. The chain joins TRBV7-2 to TRBJ2-1; weak D call: TRBD1 (6 bases). CDR3 length: 13 amino acids. V gave up 3 bases and J gave up 10 bases, with 13 bases separating them. The germline gives CDR1 SGHTA, CDR2 FQGNSA. The CDR3: CASSFYRDTEQFF. The CDR3 bases are TGTGCCAGCAGCTTCTACCGGGACACCGAGCAGTTCTTC.

DNA for the CDR3: TGTGCCAGCAGTCCGCACGGGAACACTGAAGCTTTCTTT. Protein product: CASSPHGNTEAFF. This sequence joins TRBV7-9 and TRBJ1-1; D unclear. Germline-derived CDR1 and CDR2 are SEHNR and FQNEAQ (reference sequence). V gave up 6 bases and J gave up 1 base, with 9 bases separating them. The CDR3 spans 13 residues.

The CDR3 nucleotides are TGTGCCAGCAGTTTAGGCCAGCTGGGCTACGAGCAGTACGTC. Residues: CASSLGQLGYEQYV. This chain links TRBV28 with TRBJ2-7; D unresolved. Germline lookup yields CDR1 MDHEN and CDR2 SYDVKM. V lost 2 bases and J 3 bases, leaving 11 bases between the germline ends. The CDR3 is made up of 14 amino acids.

The V gene is TRBV6-1, the J gene TRBJ2-1; TRBD2 aligns across 11 bases. CDR3 size: 18 residues. From germline, CDR1 is MNHNS and CDR2 SASEGT. V dropped 1 base and J dropped 7; count of bases not matched to a gene: 12. CDR3 residues: CASSEGWASGGLPNEQFF. The CDR3 DNA reads as TGTGCCAGCAGTGAAGGGTGGGCTAGCGGGGGGCTACCAAATGAGCAGTTCTTC.

The V call is TRBV4-3, the J call TRBJ2-1; tentatively, D is TRBD2 (6 bases). The CDR3 runs to 17 residues. The germline CDR1 and CDR2 sequences are LGHNA and YSLEER. V lost 0 bases, J lost 4 bases, and 16 bases lay in between. The CDR3 sequence is CASSQDGPGLIYNEQFF. CDR3 coding DNA: TGCGCCAGCAGCCAAGATGGTCCGGGACTGATTTACAATGAGCAGTTCTTC.

This clone was seen just once. The rearrangement uses TRBV7-9 and TRBJ2-2, with TRBD2 matching 7 bases. The CDR3 totals 16 residues. Germline V gives CDR1 SEHNR, CDR2 FQNEAQ (reference sequence). J lost 0 bases, V lost 4 bases, and 5 bases had no gene match. CDR3 nucleotides: TGTGCCAGCAGCTGGGCCAGCGGGGCGAACACCGGGGAGCTGTTTTTT. It is translated as CASSWASGANTGELFF.

The V and J genes are TRBV5-1 and TRBJ2-3; 7 nucleotides agree with TRBD1. V shed 6 bases, J shed 5 bases, and the junction held 9 bases outside the gene matches. Looked up from germline, CDR1 is SGHRS and CDR2 is YFSETQ. CDR3 size: 14 residues. The CDR3, as DNA: TGCGCCAGCAATGTGGCAGGGGGAGAAGATACGCAGTATTTT. Its translation: CASNVAGGEDTQYF.

This chain uses TRBV2 with TRBJ1-5; no firm D call. The germline CDR1 and CDR2 sequences are SNHLY and FYNNEI. The length of the CDR3 is 15 residues. The V end lost 7 bases, the J end lost 6 bases, and 19 bases lay between the germline ends. This CDR3 reads CASKRGTGGGQPQHF. For the CDR3, the DNA is TGTGCCAGCAAACGGGGTACCGGCGGTGGTCAGCCCCAGCATTTT.

The rearrangement links TRBV7-8 to TRBJ2-7; D is ambiguous. CDR3 size: 16 residues. Germline V CDR1 and CDR2: SGHVS, FQNEAQ. V was pared by 0 bases and J by 0 bases, with 12 bases between. CDR3 sequence (DNA): TGTGCCAGCAGCTTAGCATCTCGTGGGGTCTCCTACGAGCAGTACGTC. It codes for CASSLASRGVSYEQYV.